Below are 32 T cell receptor beta chains sequenced from a single sample in a study of T cell responses to AZD1222 COVID-19 vaccine. The assay was immunoSEQ multiplex PCR, and TCRdb's table has in-frame clones only and misses some. The table records 90,000 to 130,000 clones, 85% to 95% of them present only once. The sequences come from peripheral blood, collected on day 0 of AZD1222 vaccination. These receptors were taken from an adult in good health.

V usage is TRBV28 and J usage is TRBJ2-1, with 12 bases aligning to TRBD2. Germline V CDR1 and CDR2: MDHEN, SYDVKM. The CDR3 has 15 amino acids. Trimming took 5 bases from V and 6 from J; bases not matched to a gene: 5. The CDR3 loop is CASSRLAGGTNEQFF. The CDR3 nucleotides read TGTGCCAGCAGTCGCCTAGCGGGGGGGACCAATGAGCAGTTCTTC.

The rearrangement uses TRBV27 and TRBJ2-1, with D tentatively TRBD1 or TRBD2 (5 bases each). The germline gives CDR1 MNHEY, CDR2 SMNVEV (reference sequence). Trimming removed 3 bases at V and 0 bases at J, with 9 bases between. There are 15 residues in the CDR3. CDR3 coding DNA: TGTGCCAGCAGTTTTGGGGGTAGCTCCTACAATGAGCAGTTCTTC. This sequence encodes CASSFGGSSYNEQFF.

This chain links TRBV6-6 with TRBJ2-1; D may be TRBD2 (5 bases). The CDR3 length is 15 residues. Germline CDR1 and CDR2: MNHNY and SVGAGI (reference sequence). V lost 6 bases and J lost 6, with 18 bases in between. The CDR3 DNA sequence: TGTGCCAGCAGCTCAACTAGTTCCGCTTCCAATGAGCAGTTCTTC. Its protein is CASSSTSSASNEQFF.

The chain employs TRBV11-3 and TRBJ2-5, with 10 nucleotides matching TRBD2. The V and J ends lost 5 bases and 5 bases, in that order; junction bases with no gene match: 8. CDR3 length equals 15 residues. Germline V gives CDR1 SGHNT, CDR2 YENEEA. CDR3: CASSQGSGGRETQYF. The CDR3, as DNA: TGTGCCAGCAGCCAGGGTAGCGGGGGGAGGGAGACCCAGTACTTC.

This sequence joins TRBV2 and TRBJ2-2; no clear D gene. Germline V lookup: CDR1 SNHLY, CDR2 FYNNEI. V was shortened by 7 bases and J by 6 bases, with 6 bases between the two germline ends. The CDR3 loop spans 11 amino acids. For the CDR3, the DNA is TGTGCCAGCATCGAAGCCGGGGAGCTGTTTTTT. Translating gives CASIEAGELFF.

This clone was picked up one time. The chain has TRBV13 and TRBJ2-2; D uncertain. V was clipped by 3 bases and J by 0 bases, with 17 bases between them. Germline values: CDR1 PRHDT, CDR2 FYEKMQ (reference sequence). The CDR3 runs to 18 residues. The CDR3 protein is CASSFRPKFSSNTGELFF. The CDR3 DNA reads TGTGCCAGCAGCTTTAGGCCCAAGTTCTCTTCGAACACCGGGGAGCTGTTTTTT. Drawing the rest from reference TRBV13 and TRBJ2-2, the complete variable domain is AAGVIQSPRHLIKEKRETATLKCYPIPRHDTVYWYQQGPGQDPQFLISFYEKMQSDKGSIPDRFSAQQFSDYHSELNMSSLELGDSALYFCASSFRPKFSSNTGELFFGEGSRLTVL.

The rearrangement joins TRBV5-6 to TRBJ1-5; maybe TRBD1 (6 bases). The germline CDR1 and CDR2 sequences are SGHDT and YYEEEE. CDR3 size: 14 residues. The V and J ends lost 1 base and 6 bases respectively, with 11 bases between them. The CDR3 protein is CASSLYGGVQPQHF. CDR3 DNA: TGTGCCAGCAGCTTGTACGGGGGCGTTCAGCCCCAGCATTTT.

V usage is TRBV28 and J usage is TRBJ2-2; 9 bases are a match to TRBD1. This CDR3 has 17 residues. V trimming: 0 bases; J trimming: 7 bases; junction bases outside the gene matches: 9. Per germline, CDR1 MDHEN and CDR2 SYDVKM. This CDR3 reads CASSLWPGQGSDGELFF. The CDR3, as DNA: TGTGCCAGCAGTTTATGGCCGGGACAGGGTTCAGACGGGGAGCTGTTTTTT. Full variable domain (missing parts from reference TRBV28 and TRBJ2-2): DVKVTQSSRYLVKRTGEKVFLECVQDMDHENMFWYRQDPGLGLRLIYFSYDVKMKEKGDIPEGYSVSREKKERFSLILESASTNQTSMYLCASSLWPGQGSDGELFFGEGSRLTVL.

The chain links TRBV27 to TRBJ1-5, with D perhaps matching TRBD1 (5 bases). Germline assignment: CDR1 MNHEY and CDR2 SMNVEV (reference sequence). CDR3 length equals 13 residues. With 4 bases removed from V and 9 bases from J, the gap between germline ends came to 13 bases. The CDR3 sequence: CASSYQGASPQHF. CDR3 sequence (DNA): TGTGCCAGCAGTTACCAGGGTGCTTCGCCCCAGCATTTT.

This chain connects TRBV10-2 to TRBJ2-7; D uncertain. V dropped 4 bases and J dropped 1 base, with 8 bases sitting between them. CDR3 length: 13 residues. From germline, CDR1 is WSHSY and CDR2 SAAADI. The CDR3 region is CASSASRSYEQYF. In DNA, the CDR3 is TGCGCCAGCAGTGCAAGCCGGTCCTACGAGCAGTACTTC.

The genes are TRBV19 and TRBJ1-4; D is undetermined. There are 15 residues in the CDR3. CDR1 is LNHDA, CDR2 SQIVND, per germline (reference sequence). V lost 5 bases and J lost 0, with 10 bases in between. This chain's CDR3 is CASSRAGTTNEKLFF. For the CDR3, the DNA is TGTGCCAGTAGTCGAGCGGGGACAACTAATGAAAAACTGTTTTTT.

This clone was seen just once. V usage is TRBV30 and J usage is TRBJ1-5; 7 nucleotides align to TRBD1. V shed 0 bases and J 0 bases; nucleotides not matched to a gene: 8. CDR1 GTSNPN and CDR2 SVGIG come from the germline V gene (reference sequence). This CDR3 contains 17 residues. CDR3 sequence reads: CAWSVRDSGISNQPQHF. The CDR3 coding sequence is TGTGCCTGGAGTGTACGGGACAGTGGGATTAGCAATCAGCCCCAGCATTTT.

This clone has a single count. The chain employs TRBV30 and TRBJ2-3; 10 bases match TRBD1. Trimming at V came to 4 bases and at J to 3 bases, leaving 7 bases not matched to a gene. This CDR3 is built from 15 residues. The germline V gene has CDR1 GTSNPN and CDR2 SVGIG (reference sequence). The DNA for the CDR3 is TGTGCCTGGAACCCGGGACAGGGGACGACAGATACGCAGTATTTT. This gives the protein CAWNPGQGTTDTQYF.

The chain uses TRBV3-1 (or the pseudogene TRBV3-2) and TRBJ1-3; no clear D gene. Looked up from germline, CDR1 is LGHDT and CDR2 is YNNKEL (reference sequence). The CDR3 runs to 15 residues. V gave up 4 bases and J gave up 0 bases, with 10 bases separating them. CDR3 sequence reads: CASSLRALSGNTIYF. DNA of the CDR3: TGTGCCAGCAGCCTTCGGGCGCTCTCTGGAAACACCATATATTTT.

Points on this clone: The sample carries other DNA sequences with the same CDR3. The chain combines TRBV24-1 with TRBJ2-5; possibly TRBD1 for D (6 bases). The V and J ends lost 2 bases and 0 bases respectively, with 12 bases between them. The germline V gene has CDR1 KGHDR and CDR2 SFDVKD. The CDR3 contains 16 residues. This chain's CDR3 is CATSDSGQPYQETQYF. CDR3 coding DNA: TGTGCCACCAGTGATTCCGGACAGCCGTACCAAGAGACCCAGTACTTC.

V and J are TRBV7-6 and TRBJ1-2; D is perhaps TRBD1 (6 bases). Trimming removed 1 base at V and 4 bases at J, with 13 bases between. CDR1 and CDR2 from the germline V gene are SGHVS and FNYEAQ. CDR3 size: 15 residues. The CDR3 DNA sequence: TGTGCCAGCAGCTTAGGCGGGGGGCGAGCCTATGGCTACACCTTC. Translation: CASSLGGGRAYGYTF.

This clone is a singleton in its sample. The CDR3 DNA reads as TGTGCCAGTAAGCCCAGCGGGGTCTACAATGAGCAGTTCTTC. Translated: CASKPSGVYNEQFF. V gene TRBV19 combines with J gene TRBJ2-1; 7 bases fit TRBD2. Trimming removed 7 bases from V and 3 bases from J; junction bases left unmatched: 6. Germline assignment: CDR1 LNHDA and CDR2 SQIVND (reference sequence). The CDR3 is made up of 14 amino acids.

V is TRBV19 and J is TRBJ1-3; D might be TRBD1 (6 bases). The CDR3 has 15 residues. Germline lookup yields CDR1 LNHDA and CDR2 SQIVND (reference sequence). Trimming shortened V by 3 bases and J by 4 bases, and 13 bases separated the two germline ends. The CDR3 sequence is CASSITGIRGNTIYF. Here the CDR3 DNA reads TGTGCCAGTAGTATCACAGGGATTCGCGGAAACACCATATATTTT. Variable domain in full (rest from reference TRBV19 and TRBJ1-3): DGGITQSPKYLFRKEGQNVTLSCEQNLNHDAMYWYRQDPGQGLRLIYYSQIVNDFQKGDIAEGYSVSREKKESFPLTVTSAQKNPTAFYLCASSITGIRGNTIYFGEGSWLTVV.

This clone was counted once. The V gene is TRBV24-1, the J gene TRBJ2-1, with TRBD1 matching 11 bases. With V trimmed by 4 bases and J by 7 bases, 17 bases remained unmatched. The CDR3 covers 19 residues. Germline assignment: CDR1 KGHDR and CDR2 SFDVKD. CDR3 sequence (DNA): TGTGCCACCAGTGACCATTGGACAGGGGGCCCCCCATTTATGAATGAGCAGTTCTTC. Its translation is CATSDHWTGGPPFMNEQFF.

The CDR3, as DNA: TGCGCCAGCGGCAGGGGGAGTAACACCGGGGAGCTGTTTTTT. Translated, it gives CASGRGSNTGELFF. This rearrangement joins TRBV4-1 to TRBJ2-2; 7 bases fit TRBD1. Unmatched junction bases numbered 5, after V lost 8 bases and J lost 2 bases. CDR3 length: 14 amino acids. Germline V gives CDR1 MGHRA, CDR2 YSYEKL.

The V and J genes are TRBV19 and TRBJ1-2, with 7 bases fitting TRBD1. Germline loops: CDR1 LNHDA, CDR2 SQIVND (reference sequence). The CDR3 loop spans 13 amino acids. V was pared by 6 bases and J by 3 bases, with 4 bases of the junction left unmatched. CDR3 coding DNA: TGTGCCAGTAGAGCCGACAGGGACTATGGCTACACCTTC. Translated: CASRADRDYGYTF.

The V gene is TRBV9, the J gene TRBJ1-3; 7 bases match TRBD1. Germline loops: CDR1 SGDLS, CDR2 YYNGEE. The CDR3 runs to 18 residues. V shed 4 bases and J 0 bases; nucleotides not matched to a gene: 13. CDR3: CASSPARTGFASGNTIYF. CDR3 in DNA: TGTGCCAGCAGCCCCGCCCGGACAGGCTTCGCCTCTGGAAACACCATATATTTT.

The genes are TRBV24-1 and TRBJ1-6, with unresolved D. This CDR3 has 14 amino acids. CDR1 is KGHDR and CDR2 is SFDVKD in the germline V gene. Trimming pared 3 bases from V and 5 bases from J, leaving 7 bases between. CDR3 residues: CATSDGGDNSPLHF. The CDR3 DNA is TGTGCCACCAGTGATGGCGGGGATAATTCACCCCTCCACTTT.

CDR3 region: CASSARTGPTNEQFF. In DNA form, the CDR3 reads TGTGCCAGCAGCGCTCGGACAGGCCCTACGAATGAGCAGTTCTTC. The chain has TRBV9 and TRBJ2-1, with 7 bases fitting TRBD1. V gave up 3 bases and J gave up 7 bases; unmatched junction bases: 10. CDR1 and CDR2 (germline): SGDLS, YYNGEE. The CDR3 is 15 amino acids.

This clone was observed once. This chain links TRBV15 with TRBJ1-1; unclear D gene. The CDR3 has 15 amino acids. V lost 0 bases and J 2 bases, leaving 10 bases between the germline ends. CDR1 and CDR2 from the germline V gene are LNHNV and YYDKDF (reference sequence). Written as DNA, the CDR3 is TGTGCCACCAGCAGAGATGCGGGCAGCAACACTGAAGCTTTCTTT. This translates into CATSRDAGSNTEAFF.

The rearrangement links TRBV7-2 to TRBJ2-3, with unresolved D. The V end was cut by 5 bases, the J end by 4 bases, with 4 bases between. CDR3 length: 11 residues. Germline CDR1 reads SGHTA; CDR2 reads FQGNSA. DNA of the CDR3: TGTGCCAGCAGCCAAGCAGATACGCAGTATTTT. This sequence encodes CASSQADTQYF. The full variable domain, rest sourced from reference TRBV7-2 and TRBJ2-3, is GAGVSQSPSNKVTEKGKDVELRCDPISGHTALYWYRQSLGQGLEFLIYFQGNSAPDKSGLPSDRFSAERTGGSVSTLTIQRTQQEDSAVYLCASSQADTQYFGPGTRLTVL.

The CDR3 sequence is CASSSPSGGIEKLFF. The CDR3 DNA follows: TGTGCCAGCAGTTCTCCGTCAGGGGGCATAGAAAAACTGTTTTTT. The rearrangement joins TRBV6-5 to TRBJ1-4; 8 nucleotides line up with TRBD1. With 4 bases clipped from V and 8 bases from J, the junction kept 9 bases outside the gene matches. The CDR3 runs 15 residues. The germline V gene has CDR1 MNHEY and CDR2 SVGAGI.

The chain combines TRBV5-4 with TRBJ1-4, with 7 bases identical to TRBD1. Germline trimming cut 3 bases from V and 5 bases from J; bases unmatched to any gene: 4. The CDR3 totals 14 residues. CDR1 is SGHNT, CDR2 YYREEE, per germline (reference sequence). The DNA of the CDR3 is TGTGCCAGCAGCTCCTCGGGACAGAATGAAAAACTGTTTTTT. Translation gives CASSSSGQNEKLFF.

This clone has only one observation. The CDR3 coding sequence is TGTGCCACCACCCGGGGCCACGAGCAGTACTTC. Amino acid sequence: CATTRGHEQYF. J is TRBJ2-7 and V is TRBV6-5; D is tentatively TRBD1 or TRBD2 (5 bases each). The V and J ends lost 10 bases and 5 bases respectively, with 12 bases between them. CDR1 MNHEY and CDR2 SVGAGI come from the germline V gene. This CDR3 is 11 amino acids long.

This chain connects TRBV28 to TRBJ1-2, with no clear D. This CDR3 spans 16 amino acids. V dropped 6 bases and J dropped 0 bases, with 17 bases sitting between them. Germline V gene lookup returns CDR1 MDHEN and CDR2 SYDVKM. The CDR3 protein is CASSPHGLTTNYGYTF. The CDR3 region has the DNA TGTGCCAGCAGCCCCCATGGGCTTACTACTAACTATGGCTACACCTTC.

The J gene is TRBJ1-5, the V gene TRBV21-1; the D call in the table, TRBD1, was not verified against the DNA. TRBV21-1 is a recognized pseudogene. The CDR3 length is 13 residues. CDR3 in amino acids: CASGQGRNQPQHF. In DNA, the CDR3 is TGTGCCAGCGGACAGGGGCGCAATCAGCCCCAGCATTTT.

The V and J genes are TRBV28 and TRBJ1-2; 7 bases match TRBD1. The CDR3 has 14 residues. Trimming at V came to 5 bases and at J to 7 bases, leaving 10 bases not matched to a gene. Germline loops: CDR1 MDHEN, CDR2 SYDVKM. CDR3 residues: CASSLDRVGFGYTF. In nucleotides, the CDR3 is TGTGCCAGCAGTCTAGACAGGGTAGGCTTTGGCTACACCTTC.